This TCR beta chain was found in a study of beta chain features in type 1 diabetes. As every portion of the isolated RNA was reverse transcribed, the sequencing read expressed TCRB transcripts. Sequencing used immunoSEQ multiplex PCR; TCRdb keeps in-frame clones, though not all of them. This sample has about 350,000 clones, with 15% to 20% found just once. The germline gives CDR1 SGDLS, CDR2 YYNGEE. V dropped 0 bases and J dropped 7; count of bases not matched to a gene: 3. This CDR3 has 14 amino acids. V and J are TRBV9 and TRBJ1-1; 10 nucleotides align to TRBD1. Sequenced: naive CD4+ T cells from blood. This sequence was found in a woman between 18 and 30 years old in good health. CDR3 nucleotides: TGTGCCAGCAGCGTAGGGGGACAGGGGTTTGAAGCTTTCTTT. This codes for CASSVGGQGFEAFF.